These 22 T cell receptor beta chains originate from one sample sequenced in a study of cytomegalovirus exposure and HLA in healthy donors. This PCR relied on a set of 60 Vbeta primers and 13 Jbeta primers. Profiled with immunoSEQ multiplex PCR; TCRdb holds only in-frame clones, not every one. The sample carries around 180,000 clones, about 73% recorded once. The source material was PBMCs. The receptors derive from a woman aged 50 to 65 in good health and CMV-seropositive.

This sequence joins TRBV5-6 and TRBJ1-2; D gene unclear. There are 12 residues in the CDR3. Germline V lookup: CDR1 SGHDT, CDR2 YYEEEE. V was cut by 4 bases and J by 4 bases, with 8 bases left in between. DNA for the CDR3: TGTGCCAGCAGCCCATACGGCTATGGCTACACCTTC. It yields the protein CASSPYGYGYTF. Filled out from reference TRBV5-6 and TRBJ1-2, the complete variable domain reads DAGVTQSPTHLIKTRGQQVTLRCSPKSGHDTVSWYQQALGQGPQFIFQYYEEEERQRGNFPDRFSGHQFPNYSSELNVNALLLGDSALYLCASSPYGYGYTFGSGTRLTVV.

Details on this clone: At one of its ends the junction is not consistent with the germline gene, which may arise from a read error. The CDR3 coding sequence is TGCGCCAGCAGCTTGAGCCAGGATTACGAGCAGTGCTTC. It codes for CASSLSQDYEQCF. The V gene is TRBV5-1, the J gene TRBJ2-7; D is unresolved. Looked up from germline, CDR1 is SGHRS and CDR2 is YFSETQ. The CDR3 covers 13 residues.

The V gene is TRBV15, the J gene TRBJ1-2, with 8 bases aligning to TRBD1. V lost 3 bases to trimming and J lost 10 bases; unmatched junction nucleotides: 10. The germline gives CDR1 LNHNV, CDR2 YYDKDF (reference sequence). The CDR3 is 14 residues long. The CDR3 loop reads CATSSIGTGSNYTF. The CDR3 DNA sequence: TGTGCCACCAGCAGCATCGGGACAGGATCTAACTACACCTTC.

The genes are TRBV11-2 and TRBJ2-2; perhaps TRBD1 as D (6 bases). V lost 5 bases and J 0 bases, leaving 10 bases between the germline ends. There are 15 residues in the CDR3. Germline CDR1 reads SGHAT; CDR2 reads FQNNGV. The CDR3, as DNA: TGTGCCAGCAGCACGGGACATTCGAACACCGGGGAGCTGTTTTTT. Translated: CASSTGHSNTGELFF.

The chain is built from TRBV25-1 and TRBJ2-3, with TRBD2 identical over 8 bases. Per the germline V gene, CDR1 is MGHDK and CDR2 is SYGVNS. V lost 4 bases and J lost 5; bases outside the gene matches: 11. The CDR3 is made up of 16 amino acids. DNA of the CDR3: TGTGCCAGCAGTGGTAGGTCGGGGGGGCCGGTAGATACGCAGTATTTT. The encoded protein is CASSGRSGGPVDTQYF.

The rearrangement links TRBV19 to TRBJ1-2; 10 bases align to TRBD1. There are 16 residues in the CDR3. V lost 7 bases to trimming and J lost 1 base; unmatched junction nucleotides: 9. Germline V CDR1 and CDR2: LNHDA, SQIVND (reference sequence). CDR3 region: CASTPGGTGVNYGYTF. The CDR3 DNA follows: TGTGCCAGTACCCCTGGGGGGACAGGGGTTAACTATGGCTACACCTTC.

This chain links TRBV27 with TRBJ1-4; D is possibly TRBD1 (6 bases). Germline V gene data show CDR1 as MNHEY and CDR2 as SMNVEV (reference sequence). V lost 6 bases and J 0 bases, leaving 20 bases between the germline ends. This CDR3 has 18 residues. The CDR3 reads CASSLSPPRGATNEKLFF. CDR3 nucleotides: TGTGCCAGCAGCTTAAGCCCCCCCAGGGGAGCAACTAATGAAAAACTGTTTTTT.

J is TRBJ2-5 and V is TRBV2, with D uncertain. Trimming shortened V by 6 bases and J by 4 bases, and 3 bases separated the two germline ends. This CDR3 comprises 10 residues. The germline V gene encodes CDR1 SNHLY and CDR2 FYNNEI. Written as DNA, the CDR3 is TGTGCCAGCAGCTTAGAGACCCAGTACTTC. Its translation: CASSLETQYF.

This clone was recorded a few times. The CDR3 DNA reads as TGTGCCAGCAGTTTATCAGTGGGCGCTGAAGCTTTCTTT. Translation gives CASSLSVGAEAFF. The rearrangement links TRBV27 to TRBJ1-1; D unclear. V gave up 0 bases and J gave up 6 bases, with 8 bases separating them. CDR1 and CDR2 from the germline V gene are MNHEY and SMNVEV (reference sequence). CDR3 length: 13 amino acids.

V is TRBV11-2 and J is TRBJ1-2; 7 positions match TRBD1. Germline-derived CDR1 and CDR2 are SGHAT and FQNNGV. The CDR3 loop spans 15 amino acids. With 6 bases clipped from V and 4 bases from J, the junction kept 11 bases outside the gene matches. The CDR3 spells CASRSSGRGVYGYTF. The DNA for the CDR3 is TGTGCCAGCAGGTCTAGTGGCAGGGGGGTCTATGGCTACACCTTC.

V and J are TRBV4-1 and TRBJ2-5; 7 nucleotides match TRBD1. CDR3 size: 15 residues. The V and J ends lost 1 base and 0 bases, in that order; junction bases with no gene match: 2. Germline V CDR1 and CDR2: MGHRA, YSYEKL. The CDR3 region has the DNA TGCGCCAGCAGCCAAGTCGGGACAGACCAAGAGACCCAGTACTTC. Protein product: CASSQVGTDQETQYF.

CDR3 loop: CASSSGTSGGEQFF. The CDR3 nucleotides are TGTGCCAGCAGCTCCGGGACTAGCGGGGGGGAGCAGTTCTTC. The V call is TRBV7-3, the J call TRBJ2-1; the match to TRBD2 covers 15 bases. Germline V gene sequence: CDR1 SGHTA, CDR2 FQGTGA. The ends lost 4 bases at V and 10 bases at J; junction bases unmatched: 2. The CDR3 totals 14 residues. Together with reference TRBV7-3 and TRBJ2-1, the CDR3 gives the full variable domain: GAGVSQTPSNKVTEKGKYVELRCDPISGHTALYWYRQSLGQGPEFLIYFQGTGAADDSGLPNDRFFAVRPEGSVSTLKIQRTERGDSAVYLCASSSGTSGGEQFFGPGTRLTVL.

V usage is TRBV6-5 and J usage is TRBJ1-5; no definite D call. The CDR3 loop spans 13 amino acids. Germline V lookup: CDR1 MNHEY, CDR2 SVGAGI. V was cut by 4 bases and J by 3 bases, with 7 bases left in between. The CDR3 coding sequence is TGTGCCAGCAGTTTCACAGACAATCAGCCCCAGCATTTT. It is translated as CASSFTDNQPQHF.

The chain recombines TRBV15 with TRBJ1-4, with 7 bases matching TRBD1. The CDR3 is 16 amino acids. Germline trimming cut 0 bases from V and 7 bases from J; bases unmatched to any gene: 8. Germline CDR1 is LNHNV and CDR2 is YYDKDF (reference sequence). CDR3 region: CATSRDLGGVGEKLFF. CDR3 DNA: TGTGCCACCAGCAGAGATCTAGGGGGCGTAGGTGAAAAACTGTTTTTT.

In its sample, this clone was seen once. The chain carries TRBV2 and TRBJ1-5; TRBD1 is a possible D gene (6 bases). The germline gives CDR1 SNHLY, CDR2 FYNNEI. The CDR3 covers 16 residues. Trimming took off 7 bases at V and 0 bases at J, with 16 bases between the two ends. The CDR3 spells CASNLQGIYSNQPQHF. CDR3 sequence (DNA): TGTGCCAGCAATCTCCAGGGGATTTATAGCAATCAGCCCCAGCATTTT.

The chain employs TRBV5-1 and TRBJ2-7, with TRBD1 matching 9 bases. Germline trimming cut 4 bases from V and 3 bases from J; bases unmatched to any gene: 5. CDR1 and CDR2 (germline): SGHRS, YFSETQ. This CDR3 region has 14 residues. The CDR3 coding sequence is TGCGCCAGCAGCCCACAGGGGGCCTACTACGAGCAGTACTTC. Translation: CASSPQGAYYEQYF.

This chain connects TRBV4-1 to TRBJ1-2, with D tentatively TRBD1 (6 bases). Germline CDR1 is MGHRA and CDR2 is YSYEKL. V was trimmed by 4 bases and J by 3 bases, leaving 15 bases between them. The CDR3 spans 15 residues. CDR3 in DNA: TGCGCCAGCAGCCCCCTGGATGGGGGCGACTATGGCTACACCTTC. Its translation is CASSPLDGGDYGYTF.

This chain connects TRBV30 to TRBJ2-7, with 10 bases identical to TRBD1. V was pared by 1 base and J by 3 bases, with 6 bases of the junction left unmatched. Germline V lookup: CDR1 GTSNPN, CDR2 SVGIG (reference sequence). The length of the CDR3 is 15 residues. The DNA for the CDR3 is TGTGCCTGGAGTGGCTGGACAGGGGGAGGCTACGAGCAGTACTTC. It yields the protein CAWSGWTGGGYEQYF.

The chain is built from TRBV9 and TRBJ1-2; TRBD1 matches at 7 bases. The CDR3 contains 18 residues. J lost 3 bases, V lost 0 bases, and 14 bases had no gene match. The germline CDR1 and CDR2 sequences are SGDLS and YYNGEE. CDR3 DNA sequence: TGTGCCAGCAGCGTAGGAGTTAGACAGGGATGGAGGGACTATGGCTACACCTTC. Protein sequence: CASSVGVRQGWRDYGYTF.

With respect to this clone: Sequence at one end of the junction differs from germline and may be a read error. This sequence joins TRBV7-9 and TRBJ2-7, with 10 bases that match TRBD1. The CDR3 totals 14 residues. Germline V gene lookup returns CDR1 SEHNR and CDR2 FQNEAQ (reference sequence). The CDR3 sequence: CSSSPGTGDYEQYF. CDR3 in DNA: TGTTCCAGCAGCCCGGGGACAGGGGACTACGAGCAGTACTTC.

The rearrangement links TRBV13 to TRBJ1-3; D is unclear. V shed 0 bases and J shed 2 bases, with 14 bases lying between them. Per germline, CDR1 PRHDT and CDR2 FYEKMQ (reference sequence). The CDR3 runs 17 residues. CDR3 in DNA: TGTGCCAGCAGCTTAGGCCCCGGGGAGTACACTGGAAACACCATATATTTT. This gives the protein CASSLGPGEYTGNTIYF.

The sample holds a few counts of this clone. The chain combines TRBV2 with TRBJ2-2; TRBD1 matches at 8 bases. Per the germline V gene, CDR1 is SNHLY and CDR2 is FYNNEI. J lost 2 bases, V lost 4 bases, and 12 bases had no gene match. This CDR3 has 18 amino acids. Here the CDR3 DNA reads TGTGCCAGCAGTGTGGTCCGGACAGGGAAGGGAAACACCGGGGAGCTGTTTTTT. Its protein product is CASSVVRTGKGNTGELFF.